The TCR beta chain described here comes from a study of shared clonotypes between healthy human individuals. Assay execution took place at the deep level. Libraries were prepared by immunoSEQ multiplex PCR; TCRdb keeps only in-frame clonotypes and omits some of them. The sample carries over a million clones, 95% to 99% recorded once. Adults of Caucasian background living in Nashville, Tennessee made up all donors. To note about this clone: What it binds is unknown.

Study findings and constraints: Researchers found naive subsets generally carried larger estimated richness than memory subsets.

Per the germline V gene, CDR1 is LNHNV and CDR2 is YYDKDF (reference sequence). Trimming pared 2 bases from V and 7 bases from J, leaving 14 bases between. CDR3 size: 14 residues. This receptor was obtained from a man aged 25 to 40 in good health. Sequencing input: naive CD4+ T cells sorted from blood. Indicated subset: CD45RA+ positively selected. The rearrangement links TRBV15 to TRBJ1-2, with a tentative D call TRBD1 (6 bases). The CDR3 region has the DNA TGTGCCACCAGCAGACCAGGACAGAGATCTGGCTACACCTTC. This codes for CATSRPGQRSGYTF.